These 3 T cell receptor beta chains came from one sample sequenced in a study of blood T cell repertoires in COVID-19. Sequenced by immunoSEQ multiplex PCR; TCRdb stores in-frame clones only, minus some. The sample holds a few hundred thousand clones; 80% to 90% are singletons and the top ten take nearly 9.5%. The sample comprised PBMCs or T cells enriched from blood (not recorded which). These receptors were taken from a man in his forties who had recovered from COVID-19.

The CDR3 loop is CASSPGDRGYTF. The DNA for the CDR3 is TGTGCCAGCTCACCAGGGGACAGGGGCTACACCTTC. The chain couples TRBV18 to TRBJ1-2, with 8 bases fitting TRBD1. Germline V lookup: CDR1 KGHSH, CDR2 LQKENI. J was trimmed by 8 bases and V by 2 bases; bases with no gene match: 1. The CDR3 totals 12 residues.

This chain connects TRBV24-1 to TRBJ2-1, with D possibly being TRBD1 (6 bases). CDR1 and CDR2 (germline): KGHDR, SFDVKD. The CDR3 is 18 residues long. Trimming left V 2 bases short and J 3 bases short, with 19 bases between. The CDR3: CATSDSQTGTSHYNEQFF. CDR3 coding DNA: TGTGCCACCAGTGATTCTCAAACCGGGACAAGTCACTACAATGAGCAGTTCTTC.

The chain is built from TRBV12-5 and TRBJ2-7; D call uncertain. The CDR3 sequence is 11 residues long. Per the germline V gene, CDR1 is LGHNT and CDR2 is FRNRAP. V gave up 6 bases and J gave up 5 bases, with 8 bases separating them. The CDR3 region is CASGEPHEQYF. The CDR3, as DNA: TGTGCTAGTGGGGAGCCCCACGAGCAGTACTTC.